This T cell receptor (beta chain) originates from a study of early T cells in non-severe SARS-CoV-2 infection. This clonotype was recorded at least ten times. Each cDNA molecule carried a unique molecular identifier. TCRdb analysed the 5' RACE reads with MiXCR anew, one entry per CDR3 protein. The sample includes more than 20,000 distinct CDR3 sequences, 3.5% to 5% of them seen just once. Per germline, CDR1 DFQATT and CDR2 SNEGSKA (reference sequence). The V gene lost 5 bases and the J gene lost 7 bases, with 15 bases spanning the gap. The CDR3 sequence is 13 residues long. The chain has TRBV20-1 and TRBJ2-1, with D unresolved. The TCR sequence derives from an adult who was a healthcare worker with PCR-confirmed SARS-CoV-2 infection or an uninfected control (not recorded which). Input material: whole blood. CDR3 bases: TGCAGTGCTTCCCACGGGTTCCAGAATGAGCAGTTCTTC. It codes for CSASHGFQNEQFF.